These 27 T cell receptor beta chains were all obtained from the same sample, sequenced in a study of CD8 T cells in ankylosing spondylitis. In TCRdb, the 5' RACE reads were re-called with MiXCR into one record per CDR3 protein. The table shows approximately 290,000 distinct CDR3 sequences, with around 21% occurring only once. Sequencing was performed on blood, either unsorted or a sorted T cell fraction (not recorded which). The receptors were gathered from a female donor with ankylosing spondylitis or in good health (not recorded which).

The rearrangement links TRBV14 to TRBJ1-1; 7 positions agree with TRBD1. The CDR3 runs 13 residues. Germline CDR1 SGHDN, CDR2 FVKESK. With 4 bases clipped from V and 6 bases from J, the junction kept 5 bases outside the gene matches. CDR3 coding DNA: TGTGCCAGCAGCCTGGACAGGAGGGCTGAAGCTTTCTTT. As protein: CASSLDRRAEAFF.

The V and J genes are TRBV7-2 and TRBJ1-1; D might be TRBD1 (6 bases). The CDR3 spans 15 residues. Germline lookup yields CDR1 SGHTA and CDR2 FQGNSA. V lost 0 bases to trimming and J lost 4 bases, with 12 bases between them. The CDR3 nucleotides are TGTGCCAGCAGCTTAGCCCAGGGGTTGTTCACTGAAGCTTTCTTT. Translation gives CASSLAQGLFTEAFF.

The chain joins TRBV27 to TRBJ2-2; a weak D match, TRBD1 (5 bases). The CDR3 covers 15 residues. Germline V gives CDR1 MNHEY, CDR2 SMNVEV (reference sequence). Trimming took 10 bases from V and 4 from J, leaving 19 bases between them. Here the CDR3 reads CATTGWGDGTGELFF. The DNA of the CDR3 is TGTGCCACCACTGGCTGGGGCGACGGCACCGGGGAGCTGTTTTTT.

This clonotype was seen a few times. V and J are TRBV7-8 and TRBJ1-1, with 7 bases fitting TRBD1. The ends lost 6 bases at V and 8 bases at J; junction bases unmatched: 9. The length of the CDR3 is 13 residues. Germline V gene data show CDR1 as SGHVS and CDR2 as FQNEAQ. The CDR3 coding sequence is TGTGCCAGCAGTTGGAACCGGGACAGCGAAGCTTTCTTT. Translated: CASSWNRDSEAFF.

This chain links TRBV11-2 with TRBJ1-2, with 8 bases aligning to TRBD1. V gave up 5 bases and J gave up 5 bases; unmatched junction bases: 10. This CDR3 contains 15 residues. Germline V CDR1 and CDR2: SGHAT, FQNNGV. The DNA of the CDR3 is TGTGCCAGCAGCATTCCGGGACAGGCTTTGTATGGCTACACCTTC. It is translated as CASSIPGQALYGYTF.

A few counts support this clonotype. V is TRBV20-1 and J is TRBJ1-4; TRBD1 matches 7 bases. V gave up 6 bases and J gave up 4 bases; unmatched junction bases: 11. CDR1 DFQATT and CDR2 SNEGSKA come from the germline V gene (reference sequence). CDR3 length: 15 residues. CDR3 protein: CSARNNRDSNEKLFF. CDR3 bases: TGCAGTGCCCGTAATAACCGGGACAGTAATGAAAAACTGTTTTTT.

Many counts were recorded for this clonotype. The chain links TRBV12-3 or TRBV12-4 to TRBJ1-5; D gene uncertain. The V end lost 3 bases, the J end lost 0 bases, and 12 bases lay between the germline ends. The CDR3 spans 16 residues. CDR3 loop: CASSLGGRYSNQPQHF. CDR3 DNA: TGTGCCAGCAGTTTGGGTGGACGGTATAGCAATCAGCCCCAGCATTTT.

This sequence joins TRBV20-1 and TRBJ2-7, with D maybe TRBD2 (6 bases). CDR3 length: 12 residues. The V and J ends lost 4 bases and 6 bases respectively, with 13 bases between them. Germline V gives CDR1 DFQATT, CDR2 SNEGSKA (reference sequence). CDR3 bases: TGCAGTGCTATGGGACTCCCTGGCGAGCAGTACTTC. Its protein product is CSAMGLPGEQYF.

V is TRBV6-5 and J is TRBJ1-1; D is unclear. Germline V gene lookup returns CDR1 MNHEY and CDR2 SVGAGI. The CDR3 loop spans 12 amino acids. Trimming cost V 6 bases and J 1 base, with 6 bases left between them. DNA of the CDR3: TGTGCCAGCAGGAGGAAGAACACTGAAGCTTTCTTT. Its translation: CASRRKNTEAFF.

The rearrangement links TRBV20-1 to TRBJ2-3; D may be TRBD1 or TRBD2 (5 bases each). V lost 6 bases and J lost 2, with 12 bases in between. The germline V gene encodes CDR1 DFQATT and CDR2 SNEGSKA (reference sequence). This CDR3 has 13 residues. In nucleotides, the CDR3 is TGCAGTGCCGGGGCCGGGATCACAGATACGCAGTATTTT. Protein product: CSAGAGITDTQYF.

The rearrangement joins TRBV4-2 to TRBJ1-5, with D possibly TRBD1 on 5 matching bases. The germline V gene has CDR1 LGHNA and CDR2 YNFKEQ. The germline V and J ends were trimmed by 1 base and 4 bases, with 14 bases remaining between them. This CDR3 region has 16 residues. This CDR3 is CASSQGGAGGNQPQHF. In DNA, the CDR3 is TGTGCCAGCAGCCAAGGAGGGGCAGGCGGGAATCAGCCCCAGCATTTT.

This rearrangement joins TRBV6-1 to TRBJ2-2, with 8 nucleotides matching TRBD2. From germline, CDR1 is MNHNS and CDR2 SASEGT. Trimming at V came to 7 bases and at J to 6 bases, leaving 10 bases not matched to a gene. This CDR3 is built from 15 residues. The CDR3 nucleotides read TGTGCCAGCACCCTGAGCGGGGGCGTTCCCGGGGAGCTGTTTTTT. This translates into CASTLSGGVPGELFF.

A few counts support this clonotype. The chain uses TRBV2 and TRBJ2-3; D is unclear. There are 14 residues in the CDR3. Germline values: CDR1 SNHLY, CDR2 FYNNEI. Trimming stripped 8 bases from V and 3 bases from J, with 15 bases between. In DNA, the CDR3 is TGTGCCAGCCGACCCCAGTTCAGGACAGATACGCAGTATTTT. This sequence encodes CASRPQFRTDTQYF.

There are a few counts of this clonotype. This chain uses TRBV4-3 with TRBJ2-7, with TRBD1 as a possible D gene (6 bases). V was pared by 3 bases and J by 6 bases, with 18 bases between. Germline lookup yields CDR1 LGHNA and CDR2 YSLEER. This CDR3 is 15 amino acids long. The CDR3 DNA reads as TGCGCCAGCAGCCAGTGGACAGCGGTGGAAGGCGAGCAGTACTTC. Encoded protein: CASSQWTAVEGEQYF.

This rearrangement joins TRBV4-3 to TRBJ2-7; 7 positions match TRBD1. Trimming removed 4 bases from V and 2 bases from J; junction bases left unmatched: 8. Per the germline V gene, CDR1 is LGHNA and CDR2 is YSLEER. The CDR3 totals 15 residues. The CDR3 here is CASSRLRQGPYEQYF. The CDR3 DNA sequence: TGCGCCAGCAGCCGCTTAAGACAGGGACCCTACGAGCAGTACTTC.

The chain recombines TRBV10-2 with TRBJ2-3; perhaps TRBD2 as D (5 bases). CDR1 and CDR2 from the germline V gene are WSHSY and SAAADI. V gave up 6 bases and J gave up 0 bases, with 13 bases separating them. The CDR3 contains 15 residues. This chain's CDR3 is CASSDPGLSTDTQYF. CDR3 bases: TGCGCCAGCAGCGACCCCGGACTTAGCACAGATACGCAGTATTTT.

The chain recombines TRBV20-1 with TRBJ2-1; D is tentatively TRBD1 or TRBD2 (5 bases each). CDR3 length: 18 amino acids. Looked up from germline, CDR1 is DFQATT and CDR2 is SNEGSKA (reference sequence). V was shortened by 5 bases and J by 5 bases, with 28 bases between the two germline ends. CDR3 sequence reads: CSAYRISGRVNRNNEQFF. CDR3 nucleotide sequence: TGCAGTGCTTACCGTATTTCGGGGCGGGTTAATCGAAACAATGAGCAGTTCTTC.

Only one count was recorded for this clonotype. The rearrangement joins TRBV18 to TRBJ1-5; maybe TRBD1 (5 bases). Trimming left V 6 bases short and J 0 bases short, with 15 bases between. Germline V gene lookup returns CDR1 KGHSH and CDR2 LQKENI. The CDR3 runs 16 residues. The CDR3 region has the DNA TGTGCCAGCTCCCTTACCGGGACGGATAGCAATCAGCCCCAGCATTTT. It specifies CASSLTGTDSNQPQHF.

The chain links TRBV28 to TRBJ2-7; maybe TRBD1 (6 bases). Germline CDR1 is MDHEN and CDR2 is SYDVKM. Trimming took 6 bases from V and 0 from J, leaving 12 bases between them. The length of the CDR3 is 14 residues. This CDR3 reads CASRKQGSSYEQYF. DNA for the CDR3: TGTGCCAGCAGGAAACAGGGATCCTCCTACGAGCAGTACTTC.

The CDR3 coding sequence is TGTGCCAGCAGTTCCCTAGCGGGAGCCCGGGAGCAGTTCTTC. Translated: CASSSLAGAREQFF. The chain has TRBV12-3 or TRBV12-4 and TRBJ2-1; 10 nucleotides agree with TRBD2. The length of the CDR3 is 14 residues. The trim removed 4 bases at V and 10 bases at J, leaving 7 bases unmatched.

This clonotype has at least ten counts. The chain couples TRBV5-1 to TRBJ1-4; no reliable D call. The CDR3 extends over 13 amino acids. Trimming shortened V by 4 bases and J by 2 bases, and 6 bases separated the two germline ends. In germline, CDR1 is SGHRS, CDR2 YFSETQ. Written as DNA, the CDR3 is TGCGCCAGCAGCCTGATCACTAATGAAAAACTGTTTTTT. It specifies CASSLITNEKLFF. The full variable domain, completed using reference TRBV5-1 and TRBJ1-4, is KAGVTQTPRYLIKTRGQQVTLSCSPISGHRSVSWYQQTPGQGLQFLFEYFSETQRNKGNFPGRFSGRQFSNSRSEMNVSTLELGDSALYLCASSLITNEKLFFGSGTQLSVL.

The chain couples TRBV7-9 to TRBJ2-1; the match to TRBD2 covers 8 bases. The CDR3 contains 16 residues. Unmatched junction bases numbered 15, after V lost 5 bases and J lost 9 bases. Germline V CDR1 and CDR2: SEHNR, FQNEAQ (reference sequence). As DNA, the CDR3 is TGTGCCAGCAGCCGCCGGGTTGGAGCGGGAGTAGTTGAGCAGTTCTTC. It is translated as CASSRRVGAGVVEQFF.

This clonotype has a handful of counts. This rearrangement joins TRBV18 to TRBJ2-7, with D possibly TRBD1 on 6 matching bases. CDR3 length: 13 amino acids. The germline gives CDR1 KGHSH, CDR2 LQKENI. Trimming cost V 3 bases and J 5 bases, with 11 bases left between them. The CDR3 protein is CASSPGAQHEQYF. CDR3 in DNA: TGTGCCAGCTCACCGGGGGCGCAGCACGAGCAGTACTTC.

In its sample, this clonotype was seen a few times. The chain recombines TRBV29-1 with TRBJ2-7, with a weak D call TRBD1 (6 bases). The CDR3 length is 11 residues. The V end lost 7 bases, the J end lost 6 bases, and 13 bases lay between the germline ends. Per germline, CDR1 SQVTM and CDR2 ANQGSEA. CDR3 residues: CSGGLASEQYF. Written as DNA, the CDR3 is TGCAGCGGGGGGCTAGCATCCGAGCAGTACTTC.

This clonotype was seen ten or more times. This chain connects TRBV20-1 to TRBJ2-7; TRBD1 is a possible D gene (6 bases). Germline V gene sequence: CDR1 DFQATT, CDR2 SNEGSKA (reference sequence). This CDR3 region has 13 residues. V was trimmed by 8 bases and J by 4 bases, leaving 18 bases between them. CDR3: CSFADRKGYEQYF. In DNA form, the CDR3 reads TGCAGTTTCGCTGACAGGAAGGGGTACGAGCAGTACTTC.

The genes are TRBV10-3 and TRBJ1-4, with D maybe TRBD1 (5 bases). Germline V gene data show CDR1 as ENHRY and CDR2 as SYGVKD. CDR3 length: 14 amino acids. V lost 4 bases, J lost 7 bases, and 13 bases lay in between. CDR3 sequence: CAISGGTKGEKLFF. CDR3 nucleotide sequence: TGTGCCATCAGTGGAGGGACCAAGGGTGAAAAACTGTTTTTT.

This sequence joins TRBV7-6 and TRBJ2-7; 12 bases agree with TRBD2. The V gene end was trimmed by 0 bases and the J gene end by 0 bases; junction bases not matched to a gene: 15. Germline V gives CDR1 SGHVS, CDR2 FNYEAQ. The CDR3 spans 21 residues. In DNA, the CDR3 is TGTGCCAGCAGCTTAGCGACCTTATCCGGGACTAGCGGGCCTACCTCCTACGAGCAGTACTTC. It specifies CASSLATLSGTSGPTSYEQYF. The whole variable domain, filled in from reference TRBV7-6 and TRBJ2-7, reads GAGVSQSPRYKVTKRGQDVALRCDPISGHVSLYWYRQALGQGPEFLTYFNYEAQQDKSGLPNDRFSAERPEGSISTLTIQRTEQRDSAMYRCASSLATLSGTSGPTSYEQYFGPGTRLTVT.